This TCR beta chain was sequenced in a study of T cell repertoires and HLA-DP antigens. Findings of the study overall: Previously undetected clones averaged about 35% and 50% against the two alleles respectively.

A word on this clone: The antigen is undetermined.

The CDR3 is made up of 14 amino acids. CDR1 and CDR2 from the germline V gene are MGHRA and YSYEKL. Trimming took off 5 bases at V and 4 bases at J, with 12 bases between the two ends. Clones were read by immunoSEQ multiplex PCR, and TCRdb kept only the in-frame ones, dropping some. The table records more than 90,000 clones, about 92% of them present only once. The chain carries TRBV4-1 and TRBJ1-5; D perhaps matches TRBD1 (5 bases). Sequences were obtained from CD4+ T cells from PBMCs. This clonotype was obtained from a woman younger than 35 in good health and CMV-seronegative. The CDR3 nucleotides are TGCGCCAGCAGCGAAAGTTGGGGGAATCAGCCCCAGCATTTT. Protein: CASSESWGNQPQHF.